This TCR beta chain originates from a study of OX40 agonist ivuxolimab in advanced cancers. Study information: An agonistic anti-OX40 (CD134) antibody, ivuxolimab, was used to treat the patients. Notes on the study in general: The study observed clonal expansion of CD4+ and CD8+ blood T cells by week 6 at 0.1 to 3.0 mg/kg.

TCRdb's copy holds only in-frame clones and misses some; the assay was immunoSEQ multiplex PCR. Of approximately 74,000 clones detected, just over 90% appear once; the ten largest clones hold about 0.3%. As concerns this clone: Its antigen remains unidentified.

Sample: CD4+ or CD8+ T cells sorted from blood, taken in a trial of the OX40 agonist ivuxolimab. This sequence originates from an adult with an advanced solid tumor such as melanoma, head and neck, liver or kidney cancer.

The chain's CDR3 is CASSLAGPNSGANVLTF. CDR3 nucleotides: TGTGCCAGCAGCTTAGCGGGACCTAACTCTGGGGCCAACGTCCTGACTTTC. The J gene is TRBJ2-6, the V gene TRBV7-3; D perhaps matches TRBD2 (6 bases). The germline V gene has CDR1 SGHTA and CDR2 FQGTGA. The CDR3 length is 17 residues. Trimming took off 2 bases at V and 0 bases at J, with 11 bases between the two ends.